This is a list of T cell receptor beta chains from one sample in a study of blood T cell repertoires in COVID-19. The assay was immunoSEQ multiplex PCR, and TCRdb's table has in-frame clones only and misses some. This sample has tens of thousands of clones, with around 80% found just once. Sequencing used peripheral blood. The receptors here all came from a human donor in a cohort sampled during active COVID-19. Each CDR3 is given with its conserved first and last residue. A D gene is named only where the DNA matches it firmly. Where a row states a size, it is once, few, many or the class of an expanded clone; other rows omit it.

d_gene,abundance,j_gene,v_gene,CDR3aa,CDR3nt
TRBD2,.,TRBJ2-1,TRBV9,CASSKRVLAGGPYNEQFF,TGTGCCAGCAGCAAAAGAGTATTAGCGGGGGGGCCCTACAATGAGCAGTTCTTC
TRBD2,.,TRBJ2-7,TRBV7-9,CASREGTSGTYEQYF,TGTGCCAGCAGAGAAGGGACTAGCGGGACGTACGAGCAGTACTTC
.,.,TRBJ1-4,TRBV3-1/TRBV3-2,CASSQDGREKLFF,TGTGCCAGCAGCCAAGATGGCAGAGAAAAACTGTTTTTT
TRBD1,.,TRBJ2-2,TRBV10-1,CASSERQGETGELFF,TGCGCCAGCAGTGAGAGACAGGGGGAAACCGGGGAGCTGTTTTTT
TRBD2,once,TRBJ2-5,TRBV3-1/TRBV3-2,CASSQALWAGGSGETQYF,TGTGCCAGCAGCCAAGCCCTTTGGGCGGGGGGATCGGGGGAGACCCAGTACTTC
.,few,TRBJ2-1,TRBV2,CASSALWGLYNEQFF,TGTGCCAGCAGCGCCTTGTGGGGGCTCTACAATGAGCAGTTCTTC
TRBD1,.,TRBJ2-5,TRBV7-2,CASSLAGRGKETQYF,TGTGCCAGCAGCTTAGCCGGCAGGGGGAAAGAGACCCAGTACTTC
.,.,TRBJ2-1,TRBV7-2,CASSLAGALFDEQFF,TGTGCCAGCAGCTTAGCGGGAGCCCTTTTTGATGAGCAGTTCTTC
TRBD1,.,TRBJ1-2,TRBV28,CASTSGGNYGYTF,TGTGCCAGCACCTCAGGGGGAAACTATGGCTACACCTTC
.,.,TRBJ1-5,TRBV12-3/TRBV12-4,CASTETGPQPQHF,TGTGCCAGCACCGAGACAGGCCCTCAGCCCCAGCATTTT
TRBD2,.,TRBJ2-5,TRBV5-1,CASSHRVAGSLETQYF,TGCGCCAGCAGCCACCGGGTAGCGGGGTCTTTAGAGACCCAGTACTTC
.,.,TRBJ2-1,TRBV18,CASSPRQGLTNEQFF,TGTGCCAGCTCACCACGGCAGGGGTTGACCAATGAGCAGTTCTTC
TRBD1,.,TRBJ1-2,TRBV18,CASSPRQGDGYTF,TGTGCCAGCTCACCGAGACAGGGGGACGGCTACACCTTC
TRBD1,.,TRBJ1-4,TRBV5-4,CASSPGQGRNEKLFF,TGTGCCAGCAGCCCGGGACAGGGCCGAAATGAAAAACTGTTTTTT
.,.,TRBJ1-5,TRBV2,CASSEEQGQNQPQHF,TGTGCCAGCAGTGAAGAACAGGGACAAAATCAGCCCCAGCATTTT
.,.,TRBJ2-2,TRBV27,CASSSFIAGELFF,TGTGCCAGCAGTTCCTTTATCGCCGGGGAGCTGTTTTTT
.,.,TRBJ2-7,TRBV21-1,CYPLEQYF,TGTTACCCACTCGAGCAGTACTTC
.,once,TRBJ2-3,TRBV2,CASSIYEGADTQYF,TGTGCCAGCAGTATTTACGAGGGGGCAGATACGCAGTATTTT
TRBD2,.,TRBJ2-2,TRBV4-1,CASSQGGGGTGELFF,TGCGCCAGCAGCCAAGGCGGGGGGGGAACCGGGGAGCTGTTTTTT
TRBD2,.,TRBJ2-7,TRBV5-1,CASSPTGTTEYEQYF,TGCGCCAGCAGCCCCACCGGGACTACCGAATACGAGCAGTACTTC
.,.,TRBJ2-3,TRBV18,CASSPQGFGTDTQYF,TGTGCCAGCTCACCACAGGGGTTTGGAACAGATACGCAGTATTTT
.,.,TRBJ2-5,TRBV7-2,CASSSRGIETQYF,TGTGCCAGCAGCTCCAGAGGAATTGAGACCCAGTACTTC
.,.,TRBJ1-1,TRBV5-1,CASSLELTNTEAFF,TGCGCCAGCAGCTTGGAATTGACTAACACTGAAGCTTTCTTT
.,.,TRBJ2-5,TRBV28,CASRSGGEETQYF,TGTGCCAGCAGGTCGGGGGGCGAGGAGACCCAGTACTTC
.,.,TRBJ2-2,TRBV19,CATRIPPSAKNTGELFF,TGTGCCACTCGCATCCCCCCGAGCGCCAAGAACACCGGGGAGCTGTTTTTT
.,.,TRBJ2-1,TRBV9,CASSASIIRGNEQFF,TGTGCCAGCAGCGCGAGTATCATCCGGGGCAATGAGCAGTTCTTC
.,few,TRBJ1-2,TRBV7-9,CASSLGGGDGYTF,TGTGCCAGCAGCTTGGGTGGGGGCGATGGCTACACCTTC
TRBD1,.,TRBJ2-3,TRBV5-4,CASSSRQGAVDTQYF,TGTGCCAGCAGCTCACGACAGGGGGCGGTAGATACGCAGTATTTT
TRBD2,once,TRBJ2-2,TRBV6-2/TRBV6-3,CASSYTSGGGGGELFF,TGTGCCAGCAGTTACACGTCGGGAGGAGGCGGCGGGGAGCTGTTTTTT
.,.,TRBJ2-2,TRBV9,CASSVEAGMRTGELFF,TGTGCCAGCAGCGTAGAGGCAGGGATGAGAACCGGGGAGCTGTTTTTT
TRBD2,.,TRBJ2-5,TRBV29-1,CSVVTSGDKETQYF,TGCAGCGTTGTGACTAGCGGTGATAAAGAGACCCAGTACTTC
.,.,TRBJ1-6,TRBV3-1/TRBV3-2,CASSQGQSNSPLHF,TGTGCCAGCAGCCAGGGCCAATCTAATTCACCCCTCCACTTT
.,.,TRBJ2-2,TRBV5-1,CASSLQGTHLNTGELFF,TGCGCCAGCAGCCTACAGGGAACCCACCTTAACACCGGGGAGCTGTTTTTT
.,.,TRBJ2-7,TRBV3-1/TRBV3-2,CASSQDRTAEQYF,TGTGCCAGCAGCCAAGATCGGACTGCCGAGCAGTACTTC
.,few,TRBJ2-2,TRBV7-2,CASSLEMGRGELFF,TGTGCCAGCAGCTTAGAGATGGGGAGAGGGGAGCTGTTTTTT
.,.,TRBJ2-1,TRBV24-1,CATSDGAKREQFF,TGTGCCACCAGTGATGGGGCAAAACGCGAGCAGTTCTTC
TRBD2,.,TRBJ2-3,TRBV9,CASSVGGTRADTQYF,TGTGCCAGCAGCGTAGGCGGGACTAGAGCAGATACGCAGTATTTT
TRBD1,.,TRBJ2-7,TRBV18,CASLRNTGDEQYF,TGTGCCAGCTTACGAAATACAGGGGACGAGCAGTACTTC
.,.,TRBJ1-5,TRBV3-1/TRBV3-2,CARLVGTLYSNQPQHF,TGTGCCAGACTTGTCGGGACACTTTATAGCAATCAGCCCCAGCATTTT
TRBD2,few,TRBJ2-3,TRBV2,CASSEARAGGDTQYF,TGTGCCAGCAGTGAAGCGCGCGCGGGAGGAGATACGCAGTATTTT
.,.,TRBJ1-5,TRBV27,CASSTQGGGQPQHF,TGTGCCAGCAGTACACAGGGAGGGGGTCAGCCCCAGCATTTT
TRBD1,few,TRBJ1-4,TRBV14,CASSRQGSATNEKLFF,TGTGCCAGCAGCCGACAGGGGTCTGCAACTAATGAAAAACTGTTTTTT
.,.,TRBJ2-7,TRBV7-9,CASSLGAWEQYF,TGTGCCAGCAGCTTAGGGGCCTGGGAGCAGTACTTC
TRBD1,few,TRBJ1-3,TRBV5-1,CASSVTGQGRFGNTIYF,TGCGCCAGCAGCGTCACCGGACAGGGAAGGTTTGGAAACACCATATATTTT
TRBD1,.,TRBJ2-7,TRBV19,CASSIRDSPYEQYF,TGTGCCAGTAGTATCCGGGACAGCCCCTACGAGCAGTACTTC
TRBD2,.,TRBJ2-7,TRBV18,CASSPQLAEGEQYF,TGTGCCAGCTCACCTCAACTAGCGGAGGGGGAGCAGTACTTC
TRBD1,.,TRBJ2-7,TRBV6-2/TRBV6-3,CASSYDRGLTYEQYF,TGTGCCAGCAGTTACGACAGGGGGCTGACCTACGAGCAGTACTTC
.,.,TRBJ1-5,TRBV7-2,CASSVRVFSNQPQHF,TGTGCCAGCAGCGTCAGGGTTTTTAGCAATCAGCCCCAGCATTTT
.,.,TRBJ1-2,TRBV27,CASGTASNYGYTF,TGTGCCAGCGGGACTGCTTCTAACTATGGCTACACCTTC
.,.,TRBJ2-1,TRBV24-1,CATSTAGAGLNEQFF,TGTGCCACCTCGACCGCAGGGGCTGGGCTCAATGAGCAGTTCTTC
.,.,TRBJ1-1,TRBV5-4,CASRAGIPNTEAFF,TGTGCCAGCAGGGCAGGGATACCGAACACTGAAGCTTTCTTT
.,.,TRBJ2-7,TRBV6-5,CASNPTQGYEQYF,TGTGCCAGCAATCCTACACAGGGCTACGAGCAGTACTTC
.,.,TRBJ1-5,TRBV2,CASSQGLGQPQHF,TGTGCCAGCAGCCAGGGTCTGGGGCAGCCCCAGCATTTT
TRBD1,.,TRBJ1-6,TRBV6-5,CASSYGTAVPALHF,TGTGCCAGCAGTTACGGGACAGCAGTTCCCGCCCTCCACTTT
TRBD1,once,TRBJ1-6,TRBV6-2/TRBV6-3,CASSYGQDLRTLHF,TGTGCCAGCAGTTACGGACAGGACCTTCGGACCCTCCACTTT
.,.,TRBJ1-6,TRBV6-1,CASSEVQAEPLHF,TGTGCCAGCAGTGAAGTGCAGGCCGAACCCCTCCACTTT
.,.,TRBJ2-1,TRBV11-2,CASSLSGGPYNEQFF,TGTGCCAGCAGCTTATCCGGGGGGCCATACAATGAGCAGTTCTTC
.,.,TRBJ2-4,TRBV28,CATRGTVPKNIQYF,TGTGCCACTCGGGGGACCGTACCCAAAAACATTCAGTACTTC